The 17 T cell receptor beta chains presented below share a single source sample, sequenced in a study of T cells expressing NK-cell markers. TCRdb re-analyzed the 5' RACE reads; it lists each CDR3 protein once, without DNA. This sample contains about 540,000 distinct CDR3 sequences. The specimen sequenced was blood T cells: a sorted CD56 or NKG2C T cell subset, CD4+ or CD8+ T cells, or bulk PBMC T cells (not recorded which). Receptor source: a man between 18 and 29 years old in good health.

The chain recombines TRBV5-1 with TRBJ2-3; absent DNA, TCRdb's TRBD2 call cannot be checked. The CDR3 runs 15 residues. Germline V lookup: CDR1 SGHRS, CDR2 YFSETQ. CDR3: CASRMGGTSTDTQYF. The complete variable domain, with remaining parts taken from reference TRBV5-1 and TRBJ2-3, reads KAGVTQTPRYLIKTRGQQVTLSCSPISGHRSVSWYQQTPGQGLQFLFEYFSETQRNKGNFPGRFSGRQFSNSRSEMNVSTLELGDSALYLCASRMGGTSTDTQYFGPGTRLTVL.

The V call is TRBV5-1, the J call TRBJ1-4; TCRdb's D gene call, TRBD1, goes unchecked for lack of DNA. The germline V gene has CDR1 SGHRS and CDR2 YFSETQ. The CDR3 consists of 16 residues. The CDR3 reads CASSRGYRGHNEKLFF.

V and J are TRBV20-1 and TRBJ2-7; absent DNA, TCRdb's TRBD1 call cannot be checked. The length of the CDR3 is 16 residues. In germline, CDR1 is DFQATT, CDR2 SNEGSKA (reference sequence). The chain's CDR3 is CSASGDWATTSYEQYF.

The CDR3 is CAISVQVDQPQHF. This sequence joins TRBV10-3 and TRBJ1-5. Germline-derived CDR1 and CDR2 are ENHRY and SYGVKD. CDR3 size: 13 residues.

The chain uses TRBV27 and TRBJ1-2; TCRdb gives TRBD1 as the D gene, but with no DNA this cannot be confirmed. There are 14 residues in the CDR3. The germline V gene has CDR1 MNHEY and CDR2 SMNVEV (reference sequence). CDR3 sequence: CASSHAPRDGGYTF.

The J gene is TRBJ1-2, the V gene TRBV6-5; TCRdb names TRBD1, which stays unverified in the absence of DNA. Germline V gene lookup returns CDR1 MNHEY and CDR2 SVGAGI. This CDR3 region has 15 residues. CDR3 loop: CASSYQGRTNYGYTF.

The chain recombines TRBV20-1 with TRBJ2-1. From germline, CDR1 is DFQATT and CDR2 SNEGSKA (reference sequence). The CDR3 has 16 residues. CDR3 loop: CSARPYRGRAYNEQFF.

CDR3 amino acids: CASRPGLLSYEQYF. The V and J genes are TRBV28 and TRBJ2-7; as DNA is missing, the TRBD2 call by TCRdb cannot be tested. The length of the CDR3 is 14 residues. CDR1 and CDR2 (germline): MDHEN, SYDVKM.

This chain joins TRBV15 and TRBJ2-1. Germline loops: CDR1 LNHNV, CDR2 YYDKDF (reference sequence). This CDR3 comprises 16 residues. This CDR3 reads CATSTLGGRLYNEQFF. The full variable domain, completed using reference TRBV15 and TRBJ2-1, is DAMVIQNPRYQVTQFGKPVTLSCSQTLNHNVMYWYQQKSSQAPKLLFHYYDKDFNNEADTPDNFQSRRPNTSFCFLDIRSPGLGDTAMYLCATSTLGGRLYNEQFFGPGTRLTVL.

V and J are TRBV6-2 or TRBV6-3 and TRBJ2-7; as DNA is missing, the TRBD2 call by TCRdb cannot be tested. This CDR3 has 15 amino acids. Germline CDR1 MNHEY, CDR2 SVGEGT. This CDR3 is CASSYSPTRTYEQYF.

This chain joins TRBV24-1 and TRBJ2-5. The CDR3 runs 13 residues. Per the germline V gene, CDR1 is KGHDR and CDR2 is SFDVKD. This chain's CDR3 is CATSGNTWETQYF.

The V and J genes are TRBV5-1 and TRBJ2-7; TCRdb selects TRBD1, and the lack of DNA leaves this call unchecked. The CDR3 totals 12 residues. Germline lookup yields CDR1 SGHRS and CDR2 YFSETQ. The CDR3 here is CASSLPLGEQYF.

The V call is TRBV5-1, the J call TRBJ2-1; TCRdb's D gene call, TRBD2, goes unchecked for lack of DNA. CDR1 and CDR2 from the germline V gene are SGHRS and YFSETQ. This CDR3 has 16 residues. The CDR3 loop is CASTQSTASGSHEQFF.

The genes are TRBV30 and TRBJ2-1. Germline lookup yields CDR1 GTSNPN and CDR2 SVGIG (reference sequence). The CDR3 runs 13 residues. Here the CDR3 reads CAWSGDLSSSRFF.

The gene calls are TRBV24-1 and TRBJ2-3; with no DNA, the TCRdb D assignment of TRBD2 cannot be verified. The length of the CDR3 is 16 residues. From germline, CDR1 is KGHDR and CDR2 SFDVKD. CDR3 in amino acids: CATSDLRGANTDTQYF.

The chain employs TRBV10-3 and TRBJ2-1; without DNA, the TCRdb call of TRBD2 cannot be checked. This CDR3 region has 15 residues. Germline-derived CDR1 and CDR2 are ENHRY and SYGVKD. CDR3 residues: CAISDPVRGRNEQFF.

V is TRBV12-3 or TRBV12-4 and J is TRBJ2-2. This CDR3 has 14 amino acids. The CDR3 here is CASSLGVNTGELFF.